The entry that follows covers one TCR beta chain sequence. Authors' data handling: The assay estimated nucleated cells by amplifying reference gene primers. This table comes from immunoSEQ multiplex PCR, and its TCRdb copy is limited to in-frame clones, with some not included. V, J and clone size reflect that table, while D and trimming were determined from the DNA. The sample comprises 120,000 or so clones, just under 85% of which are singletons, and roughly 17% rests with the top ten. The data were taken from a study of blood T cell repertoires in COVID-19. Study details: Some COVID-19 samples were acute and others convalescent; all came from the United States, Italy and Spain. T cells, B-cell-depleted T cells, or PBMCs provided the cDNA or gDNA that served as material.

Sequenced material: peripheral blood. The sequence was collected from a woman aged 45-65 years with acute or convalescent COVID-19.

The CDR3 coding sequence is TGCGCCAGCAGCGTCAAAGGAGGAGGAAACACCATATATTTT. This sequence encodes CASSVKGGGNTIYF. The rearrangement links TRBV5-1 to TRBJ1-3; D uncertain. CDR3 size: 14 residues. Germline V gene data show CDR1 as SGHRS and CDR2 as YFSETQ. Trimming took off 4 bases at V and 4 bases at J, with 12 bases between the two ends.